These 27 T cell receptor beta chains were sequenced from one sample in a study of PD-L1 blockade in urothelial cancer (dated by TCRdb to 2017 to 2019). The library was built by means of the immunoSEQ multiplex PCR assay. Drawn from immuneACCESS, this table holds only the in-frame rearrangements with V and J called that TCRdb kept. Clones are partly lost; checked studies trace under half to an unresolved V gene and leave the rest unexplained. The sample has 40,000 to 50,000 clones on record, 82% of them singletons. The leading ten clones occupy around 13% of the sample. The sample's time point label, decoded: peripheral blood 6 weeks after treatment start. The source material was PBMCs, sampled around atezolizumab (anti-PD-L1) treatment. These receptors all come from a man in his sixties with urothelial cancer.

The chain has TRBV7-2 and TRBJ2-1; 15 positions match TRBD2. V was pared by 4 bases and J by 8 bases, with 3 bases of the junction left unmatched. Looked up from germline, CDR1 is SGHTA and CDR2 is FQGNSA. The CDR3 is made up of 15 amino acids. The DNA of the CDR3 is TGTGCCAGCAGCTCGTGGACTAGCGGGAGGGATGAGCAGTTCTTC. It codes for CASSSWTSGRDEQFF.

In this sample, this clone turned up once. V and J are TRBV27 and TRBJ1-5, with D possibly matching TRBD1 (6 bases). The CDR3 contains 15 residues. Germline CDR1 is MNHEY and CDR2 is SMNVEV (reference sequence). V dropped 2 bases and J dropped 2 bases, with 10 bases sitting between them. The CDR3 is CASSLLQGGNQPQHF. CDR3 bases: TGTGCCAGCAGTTTACTACAGGGCGGCAATCAGCCCCAGCATTTT.

The genes are TRBV5-1 and TRBJ1-5, with 8 bases that match TRBD1. Per germline, CDR1 SGHRS and CDR2 YFSETQ. J gave up 5 bases and V 1 base, and 2 bases lay outside the gene matches. This CDR3 has 14 amino acids. CDR3 coding DNA: TGCGCCAGCAGCTTGACAGGGGGAGATCAGCCCCAGCATTTT. Protein: CASSLTGGDQPQHF.

This clone was counted a single time. V usage is TRBV7-9 and J usage is TRBJ1-2; no reliable D call. Germline loops: CDR1 SEHNR, CDR2 FQNEAQ (reference sequence). Between the trimmed V and J ends, which lost 2 bases and 6 bases, there was a span of 13 bases. This CDR3 comprises 14 residues. The CDR3 DNA follows: TGTGCCAGCAGCTTAAATCTTGTAGCCCATGGCTACACCTTC. Its protein product is CASSLNLVAHGYTF.

This chain links TRBV5-1 with TRBJ2-3, with 7 bases identical to TRBD2. CDR3 size: 14 residues. Germline V lookup: CDR1 SGHRS, CDR2 YFSETQ. V lost 4 bases and J lost 2; bases outside the gene matches: 4. CDR3 sequence (DNA): TGCGCCAGCAGCCTTAGCGGGTTCACAGATACGCAGTATTTT. Amino acid sequence: CASSLSGFTDTQYF.

V is TRBV6-1 and J is TRBJ2-1, with D possibly being TRBD2 (6 bases). Trimming left V 5 bases short and J 8 bases short, with 13 bases between. Germline assignment: CDR1 MNHNS and CDR2 SASEGT. The CDR3 runs to 13 residues. CDR3 in DNA: TGTGCCAGCAGTCTCGGGGGTACGGATGAGCAGTTCTTC. This translates into CASSLGGTDEQFF.

The chain has TRBV7-9 and TRBJ2-5; possibly TRBD2 for D (5 bases). The CDR3 is 16 amino acids. V shed 4 bases and J shed 5 bases, with 20 bases lying between them. Germline lookup yields CDR1 SEHNR and CDR2 FQNEAQ (reference sequence). CDR3 region: CASSSSGNRFGETQYF. In DNA, the CDR3 is TGTGCCAGCAGCTCCTCCGGGAACCGCTTCGGGGAGACCCAGTACTTC.

V gene TRBV6-5 combines with J gene TRBJ2-5, with 9 bases fitting TRBD2. V trimming: 5 bases; J trimming: 4 bases; junction bases outside the gene matches: 8. The CDR3 has 15 amino acids. Per the germline V gene, CDR1 is MNHEY and CDR2 is SVGAGI. The chain's CDR3 is CASSPLGGGAETQYF. The CDR3 bases are TGTGCCAGCAGTCCCTTGGGCGGGGGGGCAGAGACCCAGTACTTC.

This rearrangement joins TRBV30 to TRBJ2-7; 7 nucleotides align to TRBD2. This CDR3 contains 15 residues. CDR1 GTSNPN and CDR2 SVGIG come from the germline V gene (reference sequence). With 2 bases clipped from V and 1 base from J, the junction kept 8 bases outside the gene matches. In nucleotides, the CDR3 is TGTGCCTGGAGTCCCATAAGCGGGACGTCCTACGAGCAGTACTTC. Translation gives CAWSPISGTSYEQYF.

This rearrangement joins TRBV6-5 to TRBJ2-7; 11 bases fit TRBD2. V lost 5 bases, J lost 3 bases, and 3 bases stayed unmatched. The CDR3 consists of 14 residues. Germline lookup yields CDR1 MNHEY and CDR2 SVGAGI. The CDR3, as DNA: TGTGCCAGCAGTCGGACTAGCGGGCACTACGAGCAGTACTTC. Its protein product is CASSRTSGHYEQYF.

This clone was detected once. This chain links TRBV6-1 with TRBJ1-2; D possibly corresponds to TRBD1 (5 bases). This CDR3 is built from 13 residues. Germline V gene lookup returns CDR1 MNHNS and CDR2 SASEGT. The ends were cut back, 1 base at V and 7 bases at J, with 10 bases in the middle. CDR3 sequence (DNA): TGTGCCAGCAGTGAAGTCGGGGGTTCTGGCTACACCTTC. Translating gives CASSEVGGSGYTF.

This clone was seen just once. The CDR3 region has the DNA TGCGCCAGCAGTGAGTCGCGCGGGGGGAACACCGGGGAGCTGTTTTTT. It specifies CASSESRGGNTGELFF. The rearrangement uses TRBV10-1 and TRBJ2-2, with 7 bases matching TRBD2. Germline values: CDR1 WNHNN, CDR2 SYGVQD (reference sequence). V dropped 0 bases and J dropped 1; count of bases not matched to a gene: 2. The CDR3 is 16 residues long.

The rearrangement links TRBV29-1 to TRBJ2-7, with a weak D call TRBD2 (6 bases). The CDR3 is 13 amino acids. The germline CDR1 and CDR2 sequences are SQVTM and ANQGSEA. The V end lost 6 bases, the J end lost 3 bases, and 15 bases lay between the germline ends. As DNA, the CDR3 is TGCAGCGTGATGACGGGAGCGGTCTACGAGCAGTACTTC. This gives the protein CSVMTGAVYEQYF.

The chain uses TRBV7-9 and TRBJ2-5; D not resolved. Trimming took off 5 bases at V and 3 bases at J, with 10 bases between the two ends. The CDR3 runs to 13 residues. Germline CDR1 reads SEHNR; CDR2 reads FQNEAQ (reference sequence). The chain's CDR3 is CASSLTDKETQYF. DNA of the CDR3: TGTGCCAGCAGCCTTACTGACAAAGAGACCCAGTACTTC.

This clone was seen once. V gene TRBV10-1 combines with J gene TRBJ2-4; D gene ambiguous. V was clipped by 0 bases and J by 8 bases, with 11 bases between them. Germline CDR1 and CDR2: WNHNN and SYGVQD (reference sequence). This CDR3 spans 14 amino acids. For the CDR3, the DNA is TGCGCCAGCAGTGAGTCGTGGCAGGATCACATTCAGTACTTC. This sequence encodes CASSESWQDHIQYF.

J is TRBJ2-5 and V is TRBV7-9; 7 bases align to TRBD2. This CDR3 is built from 14 residues. Germline CDR1 reads SEHNR; CDR2 reads FQNEAQ (reference sequence). V lost 5 bases and J lost 4; bases outside the gene matches: 7. The CDR3 region is CASSPGGGVETQYF. As DNA, the CDR3 is TGTGCCAGCAGCCCCGGGGGAGGGGTAGAGACCCAGTACTTC.

The gene calls are TRBV6-5 and TRBJ1-2; D is uncertain. V was shortened by 4 bases and J by 0 bases, with 12 bases between the two germline ends. Germline CDR1 and CDR2: MNHEY and SVGAGI. The CDR3 extends over 15 amino acids. The CDR3 spells CASSFREEANYGYTF. CDR3 nucleotides: TGTGCCAGCAGTTTTAGAGAAGAAGCTAACTATGGCTACACCTTC.

The chain recombines TRBV12-5 with TRBJ2-2; a possible D gene is TRBD1 (5 bases). The CDR3 has 15 amino acids. Germline assignment: CDR1 LGHNT and CDR2 FRNRAP. The V gene lost 2 bases and the J gene lost 0 bases, with 7 bases spanning the gap. CDR3 nucleotide sequence: TGTGCTAGTGGTTTGTCAGGGACGAACACCGGGGAGCTGTTTTTT. Amino acids: CASGLSGTNTGELFF.

This chain joins TRBV7-9 and TRBJ2-2; 7 bases are shared with TRBD1. Looked up from germline, CDR1 is SEHNR and CDR2 is FQNEAQ (reference sequence). The V gene end was trimmed by 5 bases and the J gene end by 2 bases; junction bases not matched to a gene: 11. This CDR3 region has 17 residues. CDR3 coding DNA: TGTGCCAGCAGCCCGGTCCCCACAGGGGTTAACACCGGGGAGCTGTTTTTT. It yields the protein CASSPVPTGVNTGELFF. The complete variable domain, with remaining parts taken from reference TRBV7-9 and TRBJ2-2, reads DTGVSQNPRHKITKRGQNVTFRCDPISEHNRLYWYRQTLGQGPEFLTYFQNEAQLEKSRLLSDRFSAERPKGSFSTLEIQRTEQGDSAMYLCASSPVPTGVNTGELFFGEGSRLTVL.

The rearrangement joins TRBV6-1 to TRBJ1-2; 8 bases align to TRBD1. The CDR3 is made up of 14 amino acids. The trim removed 5 bases at V and 3 bases at J, leaving 5 bases unmatched. Germline loops: CDR1 MNHNS, CDR2 SASEGT. The DNA for the CDR3 is TGTGCCAGCAGTCTGACGGGACAGGACTATGGCTACACCTTC. Amino acid sequence: CASSLTGQDYGYTF.

The chain employs TRBV5-1 and TRBJ2-5; a weak D match, TRBD1 (6 bases). CDR1 SGHRS and CDR2 YFSETQ come from the germline V gene. This CDR3 is 14 amino acids long. Trimming removed 5 bases at V and 0 bases at J, with 11 bases between. This CDR3 is CASRHRANQETQYF. CDR3 sequence (DNA): TGCGCCAGCAGGCACAGGGCCAACCAAGAGACCCAGTACTTC. Full variable domain (rest looked up from reference TRBV5-1 and TRBJ2-5): KAGVTQTPRYLIKTRGQQVTLSCSPISGHRSVSWYQQTPGQGLQFLFEYFSETQRNKGNFPGRFSGRQFSNSRSEMNVSTLELGDSALYLCASRHRANQETQYFGPGTRLLVL.

This clone was observed a handful of times. The V call is TRBV19, the J call TRBJ1-1; D may be TRBD1 (6 bases). The CDR3 extends over 12 amino acids. V gave up 10 bases and J gave up 5 bases, with 14 bases separating them. The germline V gene has CDR1 LNHDA and CDR2 SQIVND (reference sequence). Here the CDR3 reads CATSRGGTEAFF. CDR3 nucleotide sequence: TGTGCCACCTCAAGAGGGGGTACTGAAGCTTTCTTT.

This clone was detected once. The rearrangement joins TRBV7-9 to TRBJ1-5; 10 nucleotides match TRBD1. V dropped 5 bases and J dropped 7; count of bases not matched to a gene: 5. The length of the CDR3 is 14 residues. Germline lookup yields CDR1 SEHNR and CDR2 FQNEAQ (reference sequence). For the CDR3, the DNA is TGTGCCAGCAGCCCCGGGACAGGGGACCAGCCCCAGCATTTT. Residues: CASSPGTGDQPQHF.

This clone was found once. At one end the junction does not follow the germline gene, possibly because of a read error. The chain is built from TRBV11-1 and TRBJ2-7; D is possibly TRBD1 (7 bases). CDR1 is SGHAT and CDR2 is FQDESV in the germline V gene (reference sequence). The CDR3 covers 11 residues. The CDR3 protein is CASSLEGQPSF. CDR3 DNA: TGTGCCAGCAGCCTGGAGGGACAGCCTAGCTTC. The full variable domain, with the rest looked up from reference TRBV11-1 and TRBJ2-7, is EAEVAQSPRYKITEKSQAVAFWCDPISGHATLYWYRQILGQGPELLVQFQDESVVDDSQLPKDRFSAERLKGVDSTLKIQPAELGDSAMYLCASSLEGQPSFGPGTRLTVT.

The gene calls are TRBV28 and TRBJ2-2; TRBD1 aligns across 12 bases. The CDR3 spans 18 residues. The V and J ends lost 7 bases and 6 bases, in that order; junction bases with no gene match: 15. CDR1 and CDR2 (germline): MDHEN, SYDVKM. The CDR3 is CASTYLGTGGAKAGELFF. The CDR3 coding sequence is TGTGCCAGCACCTACCTTGGGACAGGGGGCGCAAAAGCCGGGGAGCTGTTTTTT. Looking up the rest from reference TRBV28 and TRBJ2-2 gives the full variable domain: DVKVTQSSRYLVKRTGEKVFLECVQDMDHENMFWYRQDPGLGLRLIYFSYDVKMKEKGDIPEGYSVSREKKERFSLILESASTNQTSMYLCASTYLGTGGAKAGELFFGEGSRLTVL.

V and J are TRBV7-8 and TRBJ2-5; maybe TRBD2 (5 bases). The CDR3 contains 15 residues. The germline gives CDR1 SGHVS, CDR2 FQNEAQ. V lost 5 bases, J lost 5 bases, and 18 bases lay in between. CDR3: CASSKERSWAETQYF. The CDR3 DNA sequence: TGTGCCAGCAGCAAGGAGCGGAGCTGGGCGGAGACCCAGTACTTC. The full variable domain, rest sourced from reference TRBV7-8 and TRBJ2-5, is GAGVSQSPRYKVAKRGQDVALRCDPISGHVSLFWYQQALGQGPEFLTYFQNEAQLDKSGLPSDRFFAERPEGSVSTLKIQRTQQEDSAVYLCASSKERSWAETQYFGPGTRLLVL.

The chain combines TRBV7-2 with TRBJ1-1; TRBD1 might be the D (5 bases). Germline V CDR1 and CDR2: SGHTA, FQGNSA. V lost 5 bases to trimming and J lost 10 bases, with 20 bases between them. The CDR3 is made up of 14 amino acids. CDR3 nucleotide sequence: TGTGCCAGCAGCCCGACTGTACAGGCCCCTCCAGCTTTCTTT. Amino acid sequence: CASSPTVQAPPAFF.